This is a list of T cell receptor beta chains from one sample in a study of blood T cell repertoires in COVID-19. Sequencing used immunoSEQ multiplex PCR; TCRdb keeps in-frame clones, though not all of them. The sample gives some 69,000 clones, around four fifths of which show up once; 1.8% is in the top ten. Sequencing was done on a sample of peripheral blood. These receptors all come from a woman aged 60-75 years with acute or convalescent COVID-19. Each CDR3 is given with its conserved first and last residue. D genes are given only for firm matches. Some rows mark clone size as missing; the rest say once, few, many or name a class of expanded clone.

v_gene	d_gene	j_gene	abundance	CDR3aa	CDR3nt
TRBV5-5	NA	TRBJ2-1	once	CASSLILYNEQFF	TGTGCCAGCAGCTTGATCCTCTACAATGAGCAGTTCTTC
TRBV19	NA	TRBJ1-5	NA	CASRQSNQPQHF	TGTGCCAGCAGACAGTCCAATCAGCCCCAGCATTTT
TRBV9	TRBD2	TRBJ2-2	few	CASSVGGTSTGELFF	TGTGCCAGCAGCGTAGGGGGGACTAGCACCGGGGAGCTGTTTTTT
TRBV6-6	NA	TRBJ1-2	NA	CASTFTGVQGDGYTF	TGTGCCAGCACTTTCACTGGGGTACAGGGAGACGGCTACACCTTC
TRBV19	TRBD1	TRBJ1-5	few	CASSGTALGTQHF	TGTGCCAGTAGCGGGACAGCCTTGGGGACCCAGCATTTT
TRBV27	NA	TRBJ2-7	NA	CASSLKADFYYEQYF	TGTGCCAGCAGTTTAAAGGCCGACTTTTACTACGAGCAGTACTTC
TRBV7-9	NA	TRBJ1-1	NA	CASRQTSNTEAFF	TGTGCCAGCAGGCAGACATCCAACACTGAAGCTTTCTTT
TRBV21-1	NA	TRBJ1-5	NA	CASSKGGRGRGNQPQHF	TGTGCCAGCAGCAAAGGAGGCAGGGGGCGAGGCAATCAGCCCCAGCATTTT
TRBV30	NA	TRBJ2-1	few	CAWSTDWFDLSHRTSEQFF	TGTGCCTGGAGTACCGACTGGTTCGACCTTAGCCACCGTACTAGCGAGCAGTTCTTC
TRBV29-1	TRBD2	TRBJ2-5	NA	CSVSPYNPERLAGGRETQYF	TGCAGCGTTTCCCCATACAATCCGGAAAGACTAGCGGGGGGGAGGGAGACCCAGTACTTC
TRBV20-1	TRBD1	TRBJ2-7	NA	CSASRKSYGQGLSEQYF	TGCAGTGCTAGTCGAAAGTCTTACGGACAGGGGTTAAGCGAGCAGTACTTC
TRBV7-2	NA	TRBJ1-2	few	CASSSQQGDGYTF	TGTGCCAGCAGCTCACAACAGGGAGATGGCTACACCTTC
TRBV6-5	TRBD1	TRBJ1-1	NA	CASSRQGYTEAFF	TGTGCCAGCAGTCGACAGGGCTACACTGAAGCTTTCTTT
TRBV18	TRBD2	TRBJ2-5	NA	CASSSNLAGETQYF	TGTGCCAGCTCATCGAACTTAGCGGGAGAGACCCAGTACTTC
TRBV15	NA	TRBJ1-5	NA	CATKPGSSNQPQHF	TGTGCCACCAAGCCCGGTTCCAGCAATCAGCCCCAGCATTTT
TRBV7-9	TRBD1	TRBJ1-2	NA	CASSLGTGNYGYTF	TGTGCCAGCAGCTTGGGGACAGGAAACTATGGCTACACCTTC
TRBV28	TRBD2	TRBJ2-7	few	CASRTGTSLYEQYF	TGTGCCAGCAGAACCGGGACTAGCCTCTACGAGCAGTACTTC
TRBV28	TRBD1	TRBJ2-7	NA	CASSSATGGPYEQYF	TGTGCCAGCAGTTCAGCCACAGGGGGACCCTACGAGCAGTACTTC
TRBV2	NA	TRBJ2-2	NA	CASSVSSPVTGELFF	TGTGCCAGCAGTGTTTCGAGTCCCGTGACCGGGGAGCTGTTTTTT
TRBV5-1	NA	TRBJ2-5	NA	CASSAKDYWETQYF	TGCGCCAGCAGCGCCAAGGACTATTGGGAGACCCAGTACTTC
TRBV19	TRBD2	TRBJ2-3	NA	CASSPFWLAGDTQYF	TGTGCCAGTAGCCCTTTCTGGCTAGCGGGAGATACGCAGTATTTT
TRBV6-6	NA	TRBJ1-6	NA	CASSQLDRNNSPLHF	TGTGCCAGCAGTCAGCTAGACAGAAATAATTCACCCCTCCACTTT
TRBV5-1	TRBD1	TRBJ1-2	NA	CASSSGQQYYGYTF	TGCGCCAGCAGCTCGGGACAGCAATACTATGGCTACACCTTC
TRBV6-5	TRBD1	TRBJ1-4	NA	CASRTGVNEKLFF	TGTGCCAGCAGGACAGGGGTTAATGAAAAACTGTTTTTT
TRBV28	TRBD1	TRBJ1-1	NA	CASSPPLGQGDTEAFF	TGTGCCAGCAGTCCGCCTTTAGGACAGGGAGATACTGAAGCTTTCTTT
TRBV5-4	NA	TRBJ2-3	NA	CASSLEGGWTAGDTQYF	TGTGCCAGCAGCTTGGAAGGGGGTTGGACTGCCGGAGATACGCAGTATTTT
TRBV15	TRBD1	TRBJ1-4	NA	CATSRAGTAATNEKLFF	TGTGCCACCAGCAGAGCCGGGACAGCTGCAACTAATGAAAAACTGTTTTTT
TRBV4-2	NA	TRBJ2-1	NA	CASSQDRRGRSYNEQFF	TGTGCCAGCAGCCAAGATCGGCGTGGGAGATCCTACAATGAGCAGTTCTTC
TRBV6-5	TRBD1	TRBJ1-4	few	CASSPWDRGDEKLFF	TGTGCCAGCAGTCCGTGGGACAGGGGCGATGAAAAACTGTTTTTT
TRBV5-1	NA	TRBJ1-2	NA	CASGSGRGYTF	TGCGCCAGCGGTTCCGGGAGGGGCTACACCTTC
TRBV14	TRBD2	TRBJ2-5	NA	CASSQDGLAGETQYF	TGTGCCAGCAGCCAAGATGGACTAGCGGGAGAGACCCAGTACTTC
TRBV18	NA	TRBJ1-1	NA	CASSPPVRTEAFF	TGTGCCAGCTCACCACCGGTCAGAACTGAAGCTTTCTTT
TRBV9	NA	TRBJ2-5	NA	CASSVMGRGSSQETQYF	TGTGCCAGCAGCGTAATGGGTCGGGGAAGTTCCCAGGAGACCCAGTACTTC
TRBV2	TRBD1	TRBJ1-4	NA	CASRDRGSGIGEKLFF	TGTGCCAGCAGAGACAGGGGGTCCGGTATTGGTGAAAAACTGTTTTTT
TRBV2	TRBD2	TRBJ2-4	NA	CASSDPYKTSGVNIQYF	TGTGCCAGCAGTGACCCCTACAAGACTAGCGGGGTAAACATTCAGTACTTC
TRBV7-9	NA	TRBJ1-1	once	CASSLQGSLNTEAFF	TGTGCCAGCAGCTTGCAGGGGAGCCTGAACACTGAAGCTTTCTTT
TRBV11-2	TRBD2	TRBJ2-3	NA	CASSLVLSGRADTQYF	TGTGCCAGCAGCTTAGTCCTGAGCGGGAGGGCCGATACGCAGTATTTT
TRBV2	NA	TRBJ1-2	NA	CASSESGSYGYTF	TGTGCCAGCAGTGAATCTGGCAGCTATGGCTACACCTTC
TRBV18	NA	TRBJ1-1	few	CASSPRTSMNTEAFF	TGTGCCAGCTCACCACGGACATCCATGAACACTGAAGCTTTCTTT
TRBV2	TRBD1	TRBJ1-5	NA	CASRKQGVSQPQHF	TGTGCCAGCAGGAAGCAGGGGGTAAGTCAGCCCCAGCATTTT
TRBV28	TRBD1	TRBJ1-1	NA	CASSPGQGESDTEAFF	TGTGCCAGCAGTCCTGGACAGGGAGAATCGGACACTGAAGCTTTCTTT
TRBV15	NA	TRBJ1-3	NA	CATSRKTDGNTIYF	TGTGCCACCAGCAGAAAGACTGATGGAAACACCATATATTTT
TRBV5-1	TRBD1	TRBJ1-2	few	CASGETGVYGYTF	TGCGCCAGCGGAGAGACAGGGGTCTATGGCTACACCTTC
TRBV7-2	TRBD1	TRBJ1-6	NA	CASSPDRDSPLHF	TGTGCCAGCAGCCCGGACAGGGACTCACCCCTCCACTTT
TRBV7-8	TRBD1	TRBJ1-4	NA	CASRPSGTGGRLFF	TGTGCCAGCAGACCCTCCGGGACAGGGGGACGGCTGTTTTTT
TRBV6-6	TRBD1	TRBJ1-5	once	CASSLGTVLIANQPQHF	TGTGCCAGCAGTCTCGGGACAGTGCTTATAGCAAATCAGCCCCAGCATTTT